These 18 T cell receptor beta chains were sequenced from one sample in a study of neurological immune-mediated disorders. TCRdb processed the 5' RACE reads anew with MiXCR; each CDR3 protein has one entry. The data contain more than 45,000 distinct CDR3 sequences, about 9.4% of them singletons. The sequenced sample was PBMCs. The receptor set was obtained from a woman aged 40 to 50 with HTLV-1-associated myelopathy (HAM/TSP).

In its sample, this clonotype was seen many times. This sequence joins TRBV29-1 and TRBJ2-1, with TRBD1 matching 9 bases. The CDR3 runs to 15 residues. V was pared by 6 bases and J by 8 bases, with 14 bases of the junction left unmatched. Germline-derived CDR1 and CDR2 are SQVTM and ANQGSEA. CDR3 in amino acids: CSVRTRDRAQDEQFF. CDR3 nucleotide sequence: TGCAGCGTACGGACCCGGGACAGGGCTCAGGATGAGCAGTTCTTC.

With respect to this clonotype: A read error may produce the germline difference seen at one junction end. The chain combines TRBV20-1 with TRBJ1-2; weak D call: TRBD1 (6 bases). CDR3 length: 13 amino acids. Germline loops: CDR1 DFQATT, CDR2 SNEGSKA (reference sequence). DNA for the CDR3: TGCAGTGCTAGGCCCCCGGGACACTATGGCTGCACCTTT. This sequence encodes CSARPPGHYGCTF.

This clonotype was seen repeatedly, ten times or more. The chain is built from TRBV6-1 and TRBJ2-1, with 8 bases identical to TRBD1. With 2 bases clipped from V and 8 bases from J, the junction kept 11 bases outside the gene matches. Germline-derived CDR1 and CDR2 are MNHNS and SASEGT. The CDR3 sequence is 16 residues long. The CDR3 is CASSELMQGARDEQFF. The CDR3 coding sequence is TGTGCCAGCAGTGAACTGATGCAGGGGGCGCGGGATGAGCAGTTCTTC.

This clonotype was seen repeatedly, ten times or more. The chain has TRBV9 and TRBJ1-1; D might be TRBD1 (5 bases). Between the trimmed V and J ends, which lost 3 bases and 6 bases, there was a span of 12 bases. The CDR3 sequence is 13 residues long. In germline, CDR1 is SGDLS, CDR2 YYNGEE. CDR3 in DNA: TGTGCCAGCAGCGCCGGGGGTCGCGCTGAAGCTTTCTTT. It translates to CASSAGGRAEAFF. Based on the CDR3 plus reference TRBV9 and TRBJ1-1, the full variable domain is DSGVTQTPKHLITATGQRVTLRCSPRSGDLSVYWYQQSLDQGLQFLIQYYNGEERAKGNILERFSAQQFPDLHSELNLSSLELGDSALYFCASSAGGRAEAFFGQGTRLTVV.

This clonotype is medium-sized by share. The V call is TRBV29-1, the J call TRBJ1-2, with D perhaps matching TRBD1 (6 bases). Germline CDR1 SQVTM, CDR2 ANQGSEA. This CDR3 comprises 14 residues. The germline V and J ends were trimmed by 6 bases and 8 bases, with 22 bases remaining between them. Written as DNA, the CDR3 is TGCAGCGTGGGCCGGACAGAGTCGATCGGGGGCTACACCTTC. It is translated as CSVGRTESIGGYTF.

This clonotype has a count of ten or more. The rearrangement links TRBV9 to TRBJ1-2; 8 nucleotides agree with TRBD1. The V and J ends lost 4 bases and 1 base, in that order; junction bases with no gene match: 9. The CDR3 totals 16 residues. Germline CDR1 SGDLS, CDR2 YYNGEE. This chain's CDR3 is CASSSRGPTFNYGYTF. The CDR3 DNA reads as TGTGCCAGCAGCTCCAGGGGGCCCACATTTAACTATGGCTACACCTTC.

This clonotype was counted at least ten times. V is TRBV6-5 and J is TRBJ1-4, with 9 bases lining up with TRBD1. CDR3 length: 15 residues. V dropped 6 bases and J dropped 2; count of bases not matched to a gene: 4. Per germline, CDR1 MNHEY and CDR2 SVGAGI. The CDR3 DNA reads as TGTGCCAGCAGCCCAGGACAGGGGACTAATGAAAAACTGTTTTTT. Amino acid sequence: CASSPGQGTNEKLFF.

This clonotype came up a few times. The J gene is TRBJ1-1, the V gene TRBV5-1; 7 nucleotides match TRBD1. The CDR3 is 15 residues long. V was pared by 4 bases and J by 0 bases, with 6 bases of the junction left unmatched. CDR1 SGHRS and CDR2 YFSETQ come from the germline V gene. The CDR3 region has the DNA TGCGCCAGCAGCCCCCTGGGACAGATGAACACTGAAGCTTTCTTT. This sequence encodes CASSPLGQMNTEAFF.

In its sample, this clonotype was seen many times. The J gene is TRBJ1-1, the V gene TRBV28; D gene unclear. Germline CDR1 MDHEN, CDR2 SYDVKM. The CDR3 runs 14 residues. Trimming pared 2 bases from V and 4 bases from J, leaving 11 bases between. Here the CDR3 reads CASSLLGVGTEAFF. In nucleotides, the CDR3 is TGTGCCAGCAGTTTACTTGGGGTTGGCACTGAAGCTTTCTTT.

There are many counts of this clonotype. The rearrangement links TRBV20-1 to TRBJ1-2; no clear D gene. CDR1 is DFQATT and CDR2 is SNEGSKA in the germline V gene (reference sequence). CDR3 length equals 16 residues. The V gene lost 0 bases and the J gene lost 6 bases, with 20 bases spanning the gap. The CDR3 loop is CSARESYRAMLDGYTF. The CDR3 nucleotides read TGCAGTGCTAGAGAGAGTTATAGGGCTATGTTGGATGGCTACACCTTC.

This clonotype was observed a few times. This sequence joins TRBV7-6 and TRBJ2-1, with D perhaps TRBD1 or TRBD2 (5 bases each). Germline CDR1 and CDR2: SGHVS and FNYEAQ. The CDR3 extends over 13 amino acids. Trimming removed 0 bases at V and 5 bases at J, with 5 bases between. Here the CDR3 reads CASSLAGHNEQFF. The CDR3 DNA sequence: TGTGCCAGCAGCTTAGCGGGACACAATGAGCAGTTCTTC.

There are many counts of this clonotype. The chain is built from TRBV9 and TRBJ2-6, with 7 nucleotides matching TRBD2. J lost 4 bases, V lost 2 bases, and 12 bases had no gene match. The CDR3 spans 18 residues. Germline CDR1 SGDLS, CDR2 YYNGEE. The CDR3 DNA sequence: TGTGCCAGCAGCGTGCAACGGGGGGAGGCGGTCGGGGCCAACGTCCTGACTTTC. Encoded protein: CASSVQRGEAVGANVLTF.

The sample holds many counts of this clonotype. This chain links TRBV4-2 with TRBJ2-3; D is perhaps TRBD1 (8 bases). V was pared by 4 bases and J by 1 base, with 15 bases between. The CDR3 has 16 amino acids. CDR1 is LGHNA, CDR2 YNFKEQ, per germline. CDR3 loop: CASSLHRGGGTDTQYF. CDR3 DNA sequence: TGTGCCAGCAGCCTACACAGGGGGGGGGGCACAGATACGCAGTATTTT.

In this sample, this clonotype turned up many times. The chain carries TRBV12-3 or TRBV12-4 and TRBJ1-2; 10 positions match TRBD1. The CDR3 contains 16 residues. V gave up 3 bases and J gave up 1 base; unmatched junction bases: 5. The DNA of the CDR3 is TGTGCCAGCAGTTTGGGACAGGGGTTCGATAACTATGGCTACACCTTC. Translation: CASSLGQGFDNYGYTF.

On this clonotype: This sequence may be a read error, since a much larger clone differs from it by one base. The chain links TRBV5-1 to TRBJ1-2, with D tentatively TRBD1 (6 bases). The CDR3 length is 14 residues. From germline, CDR1 is SGHRS and CDR2 YFSETQ. The ends were cut back, 7 bases at V and 4 bases at J, with 17 bases in the middle. The DNA of the CDR3 is TGCGCCAGCGGCTCGGAGGACAGCTCCTATGGCTACACCTTC. Translation: CASGSEDSSYGYTF. Together with reference TRBV5-1 and TRBJ1-2, the CDR3 gives the full variable domain: KAGVTQTPRYLIKTRGQQVTLSCSPISGHRSVSWYQQTPGQGLQFLFEYFSETQRNKGNFPGRFSGRQFSNSRSEMNVSTLELGDSALYLCASGSEDSSYGYTFGSGTRLTVV.

This clonotype was observed at least ten times. The chain uses TRBV6-5 and TRBJ1-1, with a tentative D call TRBD1 (6 bases). The CDR3 is 15 amino acids. V gave up 0 bases and J gave up 3 bases, with 11 bases separating them. Germline CDR1 MNHEY, CDR2 SVGAGI. CDR3 loop: CASSYSAGVDTEAFF. The CDR3 nucleotides read TGTGCCAGCAGTTACTCAGCAGGGGTTGACACTGAAGCTTTCTTT.

The V call is TRBV4-1, the J call TRBJ2-7; D unresolved. The V end was cut by 1 base, the J end by 9 bases, with 16 bases between. The CDR3 consists of 14 residues. Germline assignment: CDR1 MGHRA and CDR2 YSYEKL. The CDR3 sequence is CASSQGFSQEWQYF. The CDR3 DNA follows: TGCGCCAGCAGCCAAGGGTTTAGCCAGGAATGGCAGTACTTC.

This clonotype was seen many times. The V gene is TRBV7-2, the J gene TRBJ2-2; TRBD2 matches 8 bases. In germline, CDR1 is SGHTA, CDR2 FQGNSA. V gave up 5 bases and J gave up 7 bases; unmatched junction bases: 12. This CDR3 contains 16 residues. The CDR3 loop reads CASSVLSGGAGGELFF. The DNA of the CDR3 is TGTGCCAGCAGCGTATTGTCCGGGGGGGCTGGCGGGGAGCTGTTTTTT.